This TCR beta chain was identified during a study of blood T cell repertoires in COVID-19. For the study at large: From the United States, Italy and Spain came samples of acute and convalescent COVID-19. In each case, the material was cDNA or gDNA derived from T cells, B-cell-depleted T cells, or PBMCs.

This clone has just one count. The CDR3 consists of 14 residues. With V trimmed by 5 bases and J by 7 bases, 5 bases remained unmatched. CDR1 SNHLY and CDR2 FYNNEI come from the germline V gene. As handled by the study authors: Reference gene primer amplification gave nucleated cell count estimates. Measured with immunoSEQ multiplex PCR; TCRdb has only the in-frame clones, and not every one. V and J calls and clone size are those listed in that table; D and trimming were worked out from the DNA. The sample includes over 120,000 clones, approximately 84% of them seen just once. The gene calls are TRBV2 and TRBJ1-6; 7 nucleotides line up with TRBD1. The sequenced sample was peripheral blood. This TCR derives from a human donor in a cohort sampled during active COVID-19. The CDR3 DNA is TGTGCCAGCAGTTGGACAGGTCCGAATTCACCCCTCCACTTT. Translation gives CASSWTGPNSPLHF.